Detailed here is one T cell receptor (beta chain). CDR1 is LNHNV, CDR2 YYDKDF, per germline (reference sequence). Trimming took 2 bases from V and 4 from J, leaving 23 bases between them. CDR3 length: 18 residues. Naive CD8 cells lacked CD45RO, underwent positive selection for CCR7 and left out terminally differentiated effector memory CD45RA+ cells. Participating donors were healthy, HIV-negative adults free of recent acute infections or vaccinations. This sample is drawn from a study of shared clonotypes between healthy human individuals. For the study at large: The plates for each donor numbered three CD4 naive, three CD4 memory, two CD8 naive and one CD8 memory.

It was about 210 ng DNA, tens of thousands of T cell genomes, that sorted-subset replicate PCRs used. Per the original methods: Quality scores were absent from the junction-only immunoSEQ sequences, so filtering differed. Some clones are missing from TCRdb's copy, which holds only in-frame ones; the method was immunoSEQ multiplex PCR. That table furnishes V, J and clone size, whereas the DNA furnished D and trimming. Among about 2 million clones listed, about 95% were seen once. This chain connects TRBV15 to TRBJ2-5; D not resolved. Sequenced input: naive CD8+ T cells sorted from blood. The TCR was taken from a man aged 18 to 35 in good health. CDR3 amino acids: CATSRRDWSPTKGETQYF. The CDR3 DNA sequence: TGTGCCACCAGCAGAAGAGATTGGTCACCCACCAAGGGAGAGACCCAGTACTTC.